This TCR beta chain was sequenced during a study of TIL therapy for anti-PD-1-resistant metastatic lung cancer. Study background: Patients had a median age of approximately 57 years (range roughly 38-85). Study results and caveats: Many TIL product clones were absent from baseline tumor, suggesting clonal contraction.

Of note for this clone: Its target is unknown.

Sequencing used immunoSEQ v3. Assay used: immunoSEQ multiplex PCR; TCRdb lists only in-frame clones, some missing. The profile shows about 95,000 clones, roughly 65% of them singletons. Time point here: pre-treatment sample, taken before nivolumab and TIL therapy. Tumor tissue came from excised metastases, mostly pleural nodules or supraclavicular lymph nodes. CDR1 and CDR2 (germline): SGHNT, YENEEA. Trimming left V 9 bases short and J 4 bases short, with 9 bases between. The CDR3 has 12 residues. The source was tumor tissue, collected at baseline. The TCR was taken from a person aged 25 to 85 with non-small cell lung cancer. V gene TRBV11-3 combines with J gene TRBJ2-2, with D possibly matching TRBD1 (6 bases). The CDR3 DNA is TGTGCCAGGGGGGCCGGCACCGGGGAGCTGTTTTTT. It specifies CARGAGTGELFF.